This T cell receptor beta chain stems from a study of OX40 agonist ivuxolimab in advanced cancers. Study-level information: Three patients responded partially, comprising one with hepatocellular carcinoma and two with cutaneous melanoma. Findings and limits, study-wide: Among patients with partial responses at 0.1-3.0 mg/kg, clonal expansion was among the lowest.

Worth noting for this clone: Antigen: not known.

V lost 9 bases and J lost 5, with 12 bases in between. The CDR3 spans 12 residues. Per germline, CDR1 SGDLS and CDR2 YYNGEE. Exclusion applied to patients with autoimmune disease history or systemic immunosuppression. Method: immunoSEQ multiplex PCR; TCRdb's copy keeps in-frame clones and lacks some. The data contain roughly 56,000 clones, 65% to 90% of them singletons. This sample comprised CD4+ or CD8+ T cells sorted from blood, obtained in a trial of the OX40 agonist ivuxolimab. This receptor was obtained from an adult with an advanced solid tumor such as melanoma, head and neck, liver or kidney cancer. The V and J genes are TRBV9 and TRBJ2-1; D gene ambiguous. The CDR3 is CATSPGDNEQFF. CDR3 DNA sequence: TGTGCCACGTCTCCCGGCGACAATGAGCAGTTCTTC.